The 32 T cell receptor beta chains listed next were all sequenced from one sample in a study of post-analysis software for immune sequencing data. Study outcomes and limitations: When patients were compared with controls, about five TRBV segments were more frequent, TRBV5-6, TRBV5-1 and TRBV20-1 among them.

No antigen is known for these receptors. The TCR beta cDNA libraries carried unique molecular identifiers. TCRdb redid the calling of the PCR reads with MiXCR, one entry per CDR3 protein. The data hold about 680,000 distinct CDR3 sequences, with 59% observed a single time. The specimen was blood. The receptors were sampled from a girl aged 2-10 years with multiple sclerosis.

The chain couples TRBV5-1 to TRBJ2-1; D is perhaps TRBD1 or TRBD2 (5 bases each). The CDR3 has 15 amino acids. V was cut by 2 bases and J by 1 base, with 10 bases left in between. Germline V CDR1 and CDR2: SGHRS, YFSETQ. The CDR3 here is CASSFRGESYNEQFF. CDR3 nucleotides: TGCGCCAGCAGCTTTCGAGGGGAATCCTACAATGAGCAGTTCTTC.

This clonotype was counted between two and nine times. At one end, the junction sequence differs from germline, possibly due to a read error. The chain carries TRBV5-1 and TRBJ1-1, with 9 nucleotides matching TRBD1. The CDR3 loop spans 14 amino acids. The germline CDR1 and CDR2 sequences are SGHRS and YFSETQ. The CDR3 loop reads CASSLQGAGTEAFF. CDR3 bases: TGTGCCAGCAGTTTACAGGGGGCGGGCACTGAAGCTTTCTTT.

CDR3: CASGEGRPQDTQYF. CDR3 DNA: TGTGCCAGCGGGGAGGGGAGGCCTCAAGATACGCAGTATTTT. The chain is built from TRBV9 and TRBJ2-3, with 7 bases that match TRBD2. The V gene's germline CDR1 is SGDLS and CDR2 YYNGEE. This CDR3 is built from 14 residues. The junction had 10 bases not matched to a gene; V was cut back by 7 bases and J by 5 bases.

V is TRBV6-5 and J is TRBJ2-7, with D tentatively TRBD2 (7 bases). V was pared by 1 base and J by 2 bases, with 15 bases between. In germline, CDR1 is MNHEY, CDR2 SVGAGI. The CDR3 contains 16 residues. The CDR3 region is CASSYFAGEGAYEQYF. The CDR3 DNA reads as TGTGCCAGCAGTTACTTCGCAGGGGAGGGGGCCTACGAGCAGTACTTC.

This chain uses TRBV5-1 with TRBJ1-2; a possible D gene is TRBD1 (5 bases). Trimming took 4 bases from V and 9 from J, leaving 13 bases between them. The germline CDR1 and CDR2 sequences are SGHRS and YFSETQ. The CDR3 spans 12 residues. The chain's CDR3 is CASSPWQGSYTF. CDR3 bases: TGCGCCAGCAGCCCCTGGCAGGGAAGCTACACCTTC.

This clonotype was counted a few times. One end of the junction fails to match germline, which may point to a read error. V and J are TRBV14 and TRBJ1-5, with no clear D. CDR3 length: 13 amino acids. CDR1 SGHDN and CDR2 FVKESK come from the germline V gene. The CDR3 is CASSQGLAQPQHF. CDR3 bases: TGCGCCAGCAGCCAAGGATTGGCGCAGCCCCAGCATTTT.

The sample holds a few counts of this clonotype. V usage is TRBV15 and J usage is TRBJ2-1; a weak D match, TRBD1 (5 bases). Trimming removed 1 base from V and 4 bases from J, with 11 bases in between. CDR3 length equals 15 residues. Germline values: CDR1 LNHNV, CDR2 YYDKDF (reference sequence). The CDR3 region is CATSRAPTAYNEQFF. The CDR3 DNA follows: TGTGCCACCAGCAGAGCCCCGACAGCATACAATGAGCAGTTCTTC.

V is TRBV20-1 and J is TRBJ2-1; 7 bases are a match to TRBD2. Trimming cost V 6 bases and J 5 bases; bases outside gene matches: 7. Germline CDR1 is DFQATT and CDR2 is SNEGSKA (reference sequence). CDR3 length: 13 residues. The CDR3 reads CSAPKRGNNEQFF. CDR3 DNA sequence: TGCAGTGCCCCCAAGCGGGGCAACAATGAGCAGTTCTTC.

For the CDR3, the DNA is TGCAGTGCTAGAGGACAGGCCCGGTTGGATGGCTACACCTTC. Translation gives CSARGQARLDGYTF. The chain joins TRBV20-1 to TRBJ1-2; tentatively, D is TRBD1 (6 bases). This CDR3 contains 14 residues. Trimming took off 1 base at V and 6 bases at J, with 15 bases between the two ends. Per germline, CDR1 DFQATT and CDR2 SNEGSKA (reference sequence).

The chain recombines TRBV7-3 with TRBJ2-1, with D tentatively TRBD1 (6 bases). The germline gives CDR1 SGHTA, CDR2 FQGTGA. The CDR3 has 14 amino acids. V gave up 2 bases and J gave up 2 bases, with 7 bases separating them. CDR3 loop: CASSLGTTYNEQFF. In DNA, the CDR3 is TGTGCCAGCAGCTTAGGGACAACCTACAATGAGCAGTTCTTC.

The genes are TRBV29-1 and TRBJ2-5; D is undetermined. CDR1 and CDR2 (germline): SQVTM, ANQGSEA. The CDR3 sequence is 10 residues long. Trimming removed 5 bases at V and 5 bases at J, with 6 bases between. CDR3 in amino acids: CSVLVETQYF. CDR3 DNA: TGCAGCGTTTTGGTCGAGACCCAGTACTTC.

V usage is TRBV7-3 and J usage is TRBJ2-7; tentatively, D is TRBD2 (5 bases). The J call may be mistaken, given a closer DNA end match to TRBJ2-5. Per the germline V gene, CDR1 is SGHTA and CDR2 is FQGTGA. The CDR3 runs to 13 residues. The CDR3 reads CASSKLASETQYF. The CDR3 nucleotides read TGTGCCAGCAGCAAGCTAGCTTCGGAGACCCAGTACTTC.

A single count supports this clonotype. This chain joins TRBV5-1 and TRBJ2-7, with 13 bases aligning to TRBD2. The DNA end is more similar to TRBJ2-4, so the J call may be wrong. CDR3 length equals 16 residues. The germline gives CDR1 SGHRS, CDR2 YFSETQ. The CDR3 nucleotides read TGCGCCAGCAGCTTGGGAGGACTAGCGGGGGATAACATTCAGTACTTC. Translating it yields CASSLGGLAGDNIQYF.

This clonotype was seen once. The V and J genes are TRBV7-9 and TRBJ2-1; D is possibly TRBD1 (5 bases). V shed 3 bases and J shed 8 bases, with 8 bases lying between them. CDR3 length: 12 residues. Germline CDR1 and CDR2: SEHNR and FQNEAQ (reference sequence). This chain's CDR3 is CASSFPGYEQFF. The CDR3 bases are TGTGCCAGCAGCTTCCCAGGGTATGAGCAGTTCTTC.

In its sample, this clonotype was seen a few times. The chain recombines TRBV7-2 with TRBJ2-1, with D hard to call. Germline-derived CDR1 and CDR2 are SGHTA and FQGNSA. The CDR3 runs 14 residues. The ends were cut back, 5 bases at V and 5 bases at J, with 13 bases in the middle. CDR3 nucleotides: TGTGCCAGCAGCCCCGGGCCGATAGACAATGAGCAGTTCTTC. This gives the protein CASSPGPIDNEQFF.

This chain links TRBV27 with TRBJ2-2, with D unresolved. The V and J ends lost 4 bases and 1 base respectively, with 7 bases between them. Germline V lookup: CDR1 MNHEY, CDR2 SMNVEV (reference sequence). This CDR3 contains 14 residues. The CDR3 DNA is TGTGCCAGCAGTTCAGACTGGAACACCGGGGAGCTGTTTTTT. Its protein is CASSSDWNTGELFF.

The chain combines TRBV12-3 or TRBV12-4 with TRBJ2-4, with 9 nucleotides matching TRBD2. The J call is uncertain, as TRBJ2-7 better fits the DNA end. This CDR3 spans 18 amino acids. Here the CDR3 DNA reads TGTGCCAGCAGTTTACGCCCTAGCGGGATTTTCTTCTCCTACGAGCAGTACTTC. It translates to CASSLRPSGIFFSYEQYF.

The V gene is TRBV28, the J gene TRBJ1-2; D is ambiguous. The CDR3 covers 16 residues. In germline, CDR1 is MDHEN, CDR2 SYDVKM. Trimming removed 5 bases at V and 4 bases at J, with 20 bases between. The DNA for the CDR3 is TGTGCCAGCAGTCTCACCCGATTACGTACGACCTATGGCTACACCTTC. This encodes CASSLTRLRTTYGYTF.

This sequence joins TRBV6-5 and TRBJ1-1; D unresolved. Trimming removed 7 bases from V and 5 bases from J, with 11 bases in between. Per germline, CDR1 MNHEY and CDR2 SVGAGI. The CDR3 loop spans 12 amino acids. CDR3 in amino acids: CASTGGATEAFF. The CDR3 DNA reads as TGTGCCAGCACTGGCGGAGCTACTGAAGCTTTCTTT.

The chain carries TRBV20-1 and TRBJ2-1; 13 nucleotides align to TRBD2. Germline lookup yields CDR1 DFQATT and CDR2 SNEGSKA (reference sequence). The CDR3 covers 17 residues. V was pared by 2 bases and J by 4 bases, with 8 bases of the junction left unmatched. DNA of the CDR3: TGCAGTGCTAGACGAACTAGCGGGGGGGTCCGGTACAATGAGCAGTTCTTC. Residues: CSARRTSGGVRYNEQFF.

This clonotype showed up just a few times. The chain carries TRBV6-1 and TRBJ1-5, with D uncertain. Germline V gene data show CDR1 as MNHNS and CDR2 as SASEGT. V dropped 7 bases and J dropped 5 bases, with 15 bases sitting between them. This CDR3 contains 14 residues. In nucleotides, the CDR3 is TGTGCCAGCACGGAGGGCGGGCCTCATCAGCCCCAGCATTTT. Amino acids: CASTEGGPHQPQHF.

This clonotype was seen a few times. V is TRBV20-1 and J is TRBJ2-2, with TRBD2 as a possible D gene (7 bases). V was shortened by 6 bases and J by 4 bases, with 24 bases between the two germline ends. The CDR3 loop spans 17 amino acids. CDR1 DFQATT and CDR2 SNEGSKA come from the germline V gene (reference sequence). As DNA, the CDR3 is TGCAGTGCCGCCGCCTCGTGGCGGGGGCTCACCACCGGGGAGCTGTTTTTT. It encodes CSAAASWRGLTTGELFF.

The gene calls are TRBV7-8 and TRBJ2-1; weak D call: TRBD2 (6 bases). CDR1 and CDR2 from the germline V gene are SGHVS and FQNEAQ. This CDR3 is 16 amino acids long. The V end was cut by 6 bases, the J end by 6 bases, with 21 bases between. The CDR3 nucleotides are TGTGCCAGCAGGATACGTACCGAGCGGAGGGGCAATGAGCAGTTCTTC. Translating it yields CASRIRTERRGNEQFF.

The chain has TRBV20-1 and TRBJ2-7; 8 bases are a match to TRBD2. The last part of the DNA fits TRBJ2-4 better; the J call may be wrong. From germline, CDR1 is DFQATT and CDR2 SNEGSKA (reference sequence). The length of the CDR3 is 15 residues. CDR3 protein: CSASEGLALSGIQYF. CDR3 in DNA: TGCAGTGCTAGTGAAGGACTAGCTCTATCCGGCATTCAGTACTTC.

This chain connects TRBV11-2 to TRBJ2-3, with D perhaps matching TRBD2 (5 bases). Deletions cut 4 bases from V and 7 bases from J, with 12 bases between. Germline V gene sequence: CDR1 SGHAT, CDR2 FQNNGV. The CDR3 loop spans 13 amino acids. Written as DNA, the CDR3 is TGTGCCAGCAGCTGGGCGGCCGGGAATACGCAGTATTTT. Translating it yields CASSWAAGNTQYF.

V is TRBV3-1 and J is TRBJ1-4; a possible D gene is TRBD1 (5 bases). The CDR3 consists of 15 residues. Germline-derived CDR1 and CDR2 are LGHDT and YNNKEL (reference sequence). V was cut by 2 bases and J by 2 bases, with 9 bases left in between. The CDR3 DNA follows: TGTGCCAGCAGCCAACGACGGGGGACTAATGAAAAACTGTTTTTT. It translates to CASSQRRGTNEKLFF.

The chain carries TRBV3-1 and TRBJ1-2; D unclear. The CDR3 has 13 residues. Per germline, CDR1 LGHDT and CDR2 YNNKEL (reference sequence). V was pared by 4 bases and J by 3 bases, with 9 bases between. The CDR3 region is CASSPHPDYGYTF. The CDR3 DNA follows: TGTGCCAGCAGCCCCCATCCAGACTATGGCTACACCTTC. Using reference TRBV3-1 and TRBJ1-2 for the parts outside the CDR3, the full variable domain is DTAVSQTPKYLVTQMGNDKSIKCEQNLGHDTMYWYKQDSKKFLKIMFSYNNKELIINETVPNRFSPKSPDKAHLNLHINSLELGDSAVYFCASSPHPDYGYTFGSGTRLTVV.

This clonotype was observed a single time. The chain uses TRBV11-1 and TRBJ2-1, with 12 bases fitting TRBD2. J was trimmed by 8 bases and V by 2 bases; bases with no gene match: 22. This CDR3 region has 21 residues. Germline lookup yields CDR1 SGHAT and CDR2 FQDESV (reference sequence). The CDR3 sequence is CASSLNRFASGGASYIYEQFF. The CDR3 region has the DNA TGTGCCAGCAGCTTAAACAGGTTTGCTAGCGGGGGGGCCAGTTATATTTATGAGCAGTTCTTC.

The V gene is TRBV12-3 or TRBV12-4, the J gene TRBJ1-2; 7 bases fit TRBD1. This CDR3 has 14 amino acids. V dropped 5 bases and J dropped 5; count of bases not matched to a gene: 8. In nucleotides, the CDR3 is TGTGCCAGCAGTAATAGGGGACAGCAGTATGGCTACACCTTC. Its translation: CASSNRGQQYGYTF.

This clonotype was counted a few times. The CDR3 coding sequence is TGCAGCGTTCGGCCCAGGGACAGCACAGATACGCAGTATTTT. Amino acids: CSVRPRDSTDTQYF. The V and J genes are TRBV29-1 and TRBJ2-3, with D perhaps matching TRBD1 or TRBD2 (5 bases each). The germline gives CDR1 SQVTM, CDR2 ANQGSEA. V dropped 5 bases and J dropped 0 bases, with 12 bases sitting between them. This CDR3 spans 14 amino acids.

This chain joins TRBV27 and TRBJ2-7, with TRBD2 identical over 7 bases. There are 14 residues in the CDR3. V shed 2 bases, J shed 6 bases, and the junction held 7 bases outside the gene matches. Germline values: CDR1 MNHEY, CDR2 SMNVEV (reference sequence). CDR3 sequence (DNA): TGTGCCAGCAGTTTAGGGGGGGGAATGATCGAGCAGTACTTC. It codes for CASSLGGGMIEQYF.

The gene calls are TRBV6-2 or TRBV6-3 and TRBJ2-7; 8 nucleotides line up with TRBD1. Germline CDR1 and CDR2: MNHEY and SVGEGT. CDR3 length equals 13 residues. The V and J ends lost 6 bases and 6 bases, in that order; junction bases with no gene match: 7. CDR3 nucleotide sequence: TGTGCCAGCAGCCCGGGACAGGCGAGCGAGCAGTACTTC. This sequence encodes CASSPGQASEQYF.